A single sample is the source of the 27 T cell receptor beta chains below, sequenced in a study of blood T cell repertoires in COVID-19 (dated by TCRdb to about 2020). Receptor libraries were prepared by the immunoSEQ multiplex PCR assay. This immuneACCESS table, as held by TCRdb, lists in-frame sequences with V and J called but not all clones. Of the missing ones, under half trace to an unresolved V gene in checked studies; the others have no known cause. This sample lists approximately 230,000 clones; approximately 82% were detected once. 15% of the sample is held by the ten biggest clonotypes. Sequencing was performed on PBMCs or T cells enriched from blood (not recorded which). The receptors shown here come from a man in his forties who had recovered from COVID-19.

The V call is TRBV28, the J call TRBJ1-2; possible D gene TRBD1, 5 bases. The germline V gene encodes CDR1 MDHEN and CDR2 SYDVKM. This CDR3 spans 15 amino acids. V lost 1 base and J 2 bases, leaving 11 bases between the germline ends. CDR3 coding DNA: TGTGCCAGCAGTTTATCCCGGACATTAAACTATGGCTACACCTTC. Residues: CASSLSRTLNYGYTF.

V usage is TRBV12-3 or TRBV12-4 and J usage is TRBJ1-1, with D perhaps TRBD1 (5 bases). The CDR3 has 13 residues. The V end lost 7 bases, the J end lost 6 bases, and 15 bases lay between the germline ends. CDR3 nucleotide sequence: TGTGCCAGCATGGCCCGGGGACTCGCTGAAGCTTTCTTT. Amino acids: CASMARGLAEAFF.

Worth noting for this clone: Other nucleotide sequences from this sample produce the same CDR3. The chain has TRBV7-3 and TRBJ1-2, with TRBD1 matching 9 bases. CDR1 SGHTA and CDR2 FQGTGA come from the germline V gene. The CDR3 loop spans 15 amino acids. V lost 5 bases, J lost 2 bases, and 6 bases stayed unmatched. The chain's CDR3 is CASSPGTGLNYGYTF. The DNA of the CDR3 is TGTGCCAGCAGCCCAGGGACAGGGTTAAACTATGGCTACACCTTC.

V and J are TRBV3-1 (or the pseudogene TRBV3-2) and TRBJ1-3; D is possibly TRBD1 (5 bases). This CDR3 region has 14 residues. The germline CDR1 and CDR2 sequences are LGHDT and YNNKEL (reference sequence). V was trimmed by 8 bases and J by 0 bases, leaving 11 bases between them. The CDR3 DNA reads TGTGCCAGCGGAGGGGTGACCTCTGGAAACACCATATATTTT. This codes for CASGGVTSGNTIYF.

This clone has only one observation. The CDR3 DNA reads as TGCGCCAGCAGCTTGGATCCAGGGGTGGAAAAACTGTTTTTT. It specifies CASSLDPGVEKLFF. The chain recombines TRBV5-1 with TRBJ1-4; D might be TRBD1 (6 bases). Per germline, CDR1 SGHRS and CDR2 YFSETQ. CDR3 length: 14 amino acids. The ends were cut back, 0 bases at V and 8 bases at J, with 11 bases in the middle.

CDR3 nucleotides: TGTGCCAGCAGCCCCGGCGCAGGGGTCGAAAAACTGTTTTTT. Protein: CASSPGAGVEKLFF. The gene calls are TRBV28 and TRBJ1-4, with a possible D match to TRBD1 (6 bases). Trimming took 6 bases from V and 8 from J, leaving 16 bases between them. Germline CDR1 and CDR2: MDHEN and SYDVKM. CDR3 size: 14 residues.

The J gene is TRBJ2-7, the V gene TRBV2; 7 bases map to TRBD1. Germline assignment: CDR1 SNHLY and CDR2 FYNNEI. This CDR3 is built from 18 residues. The ends lost 5 bases at V and 2 bases at J; junction bases unmatched: 18. The CDR3 spells CASSLKKSPRQGTYEQYF. The DNA for the CDR3 is TGTGCCAGCAGTTTGAAAAAATCTCCGAGACAGGGTACCTACGAGCAGTACTTC.

The CDR3 nucleotides are TGTGCCAGCAGCTCCGATCGAATAGCGGGACTCCACGAGCAGTACTTC. It encodes CASSSDRIAGLHEQYF. The rearrangement links TRBV11-2 to TRBJ2-7; TRBD2 matches 8 bases. V shed 4 bases, J shed 5 bases, and the junction held 13 bases outside the gene matches. The CDR3 extends over 16 amino acids. Germline CDR1 reads SGHAT; CDR2 reads FQNNGV. Supplemented by reference TRBV11-2 and TRBJ2-7, the full variable domain reads EAGVAQSPRYKIIEKRQSVAFWCNPISGHATLYWYQQILGQGPKLLIQFQNNGVVDDSQLPKDRFSAERLKGVDSTLKIQPAKLEDSAVYLCASSSDRIAGLHEQYFGPGTRLTVT.

The chain couples TRBV11-1 to TRBJ2-5; no reliable D call. V was clipped by 0 bases and J by 4 bases, with 9 bases between them. Germline CDR1 and CDR2: SGHAT and FQDESV (reference sequence). CDR3 length: 14 residues. The CDR3 region has the DNA TGTGCCAGCAGCTTAGCCCCAGGCTCAGAGACCCAGTACTTC. It encodes CASSLAPGSETQYF.

This clone appeared a single time. This chain connects TRBV3-1 (or the pseudogene TRBV3-2) to TRBJ1-1, with D possibly being TRBD1 (5 bases). CDR3 size: 14 residues. Trimming stripped 3 bases from V and 6 bases from J, with 14 bases between. From germline, CDR1 is LGHDT and CDR2 YNNKEL (reference sequence). The chain's CDR3 is CASSHYKTGAEAFF. DNA of the CDR3: TGTGCCAGCAGCCATTATAAGACGGGGGCTGAAGCTTTCTTT.

The CDR3 region is CASSPISYGYTF. The CDR3 DNA reads TGTGCCAGCAGCCCCATTAGCTATGGCTACACCTTC. The V gene is TRBV7-9, the J gene TRBJ1-2; D unclear. This CDR3 is 12 amino acids long. Germline lookup yields CDR1 SEHNR and CDR2 FQNEAQ (reference sequence). The germline V and J ends were trimmed by 5 bases and 4 bases, with 8 bases remaining between them.

This chain joins TRBV6-1 and TRBJ2-7; possibly TRBD1 for D (7 bases). CDR3 size: 15 residues. Germline CDR1 reads MNHNS; CDR2 reads SASEGT. V lost 3 bases and J 1 base, leaving 13 bases between the germline ends. The DNA for the CDR3 is TGTGCCAGCAGTGATGCGGGACAGCTGTCCTACGAGCAGTACTTC. Amino acid sequence: CASSDAGQLSYEQYF.

This CDR3 reads CASSLTMGNQPQHF. In DNA, the CDR3 is TGTGCCAGCAGTTTAACAATGGGCAATCAGCCCCAGCATTTT. V gene TRBV28 combines with J gene TRBJ1-5; unclear D gene. CDR3 size: 14 residues. Germline V gene data show CDR1 as MDHEN and CDR2 as SYDVKM. Trimming took off 2 bases at V and 2 bases at J, with 7 bases between the two ends. Full variable domain (rest looked up from reference TRBV28 and TRBJ1-5): DVKVTQSSRYLVKRTGEKVFLECVQDMDHENMFWYRQDPGLGLRLIYFSYDVKMKEKGDIPEGYSVSREKKERFSLILESASTNQTSMYLCASSLTMGNQPQHFGDGTRLSIL.

The CDR3 DNA sequence: TGTGCCAGCAGTTACCGGGGGACCAATCAGCCCCAGCATTTT. As protein: CASSYRGTNQPQHF. The V gene is TRBV6-6, the J gene TRBJ1-5, with D possibly being TRBD1 (5 bases). V shed 2 bases and J shed 3 bases, with 8 bases lying between them. Germline CDR1 is MNHNY and CDR2 is SVGAGI (reference sequence). This CDR3 has 14 residues.

The chain has TRBV7-6 and TRBJ2-1, with TRBD2 identical over 11 bases. The germline CDR1 and CDR2 sequences are SGHVS and FNYEAQ. V was clipped by 5 bases and J by 0 bases; unmatched bases: 6. The CDR3 totals 17 residues. This CDR3 reads CASSPLAGGSSYNEQFF. DNA of the CDR3: TGTGCCAGCAGCCCCCTAGCGGGGGGCAGCTCCTACAATGAGCAGTTCTTC. Based on the CDR3 plus reference TRBV7-6 and TRBJ2-1, the full variable domain is GAGVSQSPRYKVTKRGQDVALRCDPISGHVSLYWYRQALGQGPEFLTYFNYEAQQDKSGLPNDRFSAERPEGSISTLTIQRTEQRDSAMYRCASSPLAGGSSYNEQFFGPGTRLTVL.

The gene calls are TRBV13 and TRBJ1-2, with 7 bases fitting TRBD1. The CDR3 covers 13 residues. Germline-derived CDR1 and CDR2 are PRHDT and FYEKMQ (reference sequence). V shed 5 bases and J 4 bases; nucleotides not matched to a gene: 4. The DNA for the CDR3 is TGTGCCAGCAGCCCGGGACAGATCTATGGCTACACCTTC. Its protein is CASSPGQIYGYTF.

The gene calls are TRBV5-1 and TRBJ2-1; 7 bases map to TRBD1. J was trimmed by 6 bases and V by 5 bases; bases with no gene match: 5. The CDR3 extends over 13 amino acids. The germline V gene has CDR1 SGHRS and CDR2 YFSETQ. CDR3 sequence (DNA): TGCGCCAGCAGGTGGGACAGACTCAATGAGCAGTTCTTC. Translated, it gives CASRWDRLNEQFF.

The sample holds a few counts of this clone. The chain employs TRBV3-1 (or the pseudogene TRBV3-2) and TRBJ1-5; D remains unclear. This CDR3 is 14 amino acids long. Germline CDR1 reads LGHDT; CDR2 reads YNNKEL (reference sequence). Trimming cost V 2 bases and J 3 bases, with 8 bases left between them. As DNA, the CDR3 is TGTGCCAGCAGCCAAAGACACCTCAATCAGCCCCAGCATTTT. It is translated as CASSQRHLNQPQHF.

This rearrangement joins TRBV5-4 to TRBJ2-5, with a tentative D call TRBD1 (6 bases). This CDR3 is built from 15 residues. V lost 0 bases and J lost 5, with 14 bases in between. CDR1 is SGHNT and CDR2 is YYREEE in the germline V gene (reference sequence). DNA of the CDR3: TGTGCCAGCAGCTTGGCACTAAGCAGGGGTGAGACCCAGTACTTC. It encodes CASSLALSRGETQYF.

The J gene is TRBJ2-3, the V gene TRBV27; 15 nucleotides match TRBD2. The CDR3 is made up of 18 amino acids. The V segment lost 4 bases and the J segment 3 bases; nucleotides outside the gene matches: 8. CDR1 is MNHEY and CDR2 is SMNVEV in the germline V gene (reference sequence). Here the CDR3 DNA reads TGTGCCAGCAGTTCCCCCGGGACTAGCGGGGGGACGACAGATACGCAGTATTTT. Encoded protein: CASSSPGTSGGTTDTQYF.

This chain links TRBV5-1 with TRBJ2-1, with TRBD1 as a possible D gene (6 bases). The CDR3 covers 14 residues. V lost 0 bases to trimming and J lost 5 bases, with 9 bases between them. Germline V lookup: CDR1 SGHRS, CDR2 YFSETQ. For the CDR3, the DNA is TGCGCCAGCAGCTTGGATGGGACAAACAATGAGCAGTTCTTC. Its translation: CASSLDGTNNEQFF.

The V call is TRBV18, the J call TRBJ1-1, with D perhaps matching TRBD1 (5 bases). Per the germline V gene, CDR1 is KGHSH and CDR2 is LQKENI. This CDR3 spans 14 amino acids. The V and J ends lost 6 bases and 3 bases respectively, with 14 bases between them. CDR3 protein: CASSLTRQYTEAFF. CDR3 nucleotides: TGTGCCAGCTCCCTAACGAGACAGTACACTGAAGCTTTCTTT.

The chain uses TRBV5-6 and TRBJ2-7, with D unresolved. This CDR3 region has 12 residues. The germline V and J ends were trimmed by 0 bases and 4 bases, with 5 bases remaining between them. Germline V CDR1 and CDR2: SGHDT, YYEEEE. The CDR3: CASSLGHYEQYF. CDR3 nucleotides: TGTGCCAGCAGCTTGGGTCATTACGAGCAGTACTTC.

This chain connects TRBV5-4 to TRBJ1-1; tentatively, D is TRBD1 (6 bases). Germline-derived CDR1 and CDR2 are SGHNT and YYREEE (reference sequence). V shed 3 bases and J shed 1 base, with 7 bases lying between them. The CDR3 covers 13 residues. CDR3 sequence reads: CASSWDKNTEAFF. The DNA for the CDR3 is TGTGCCAGCAGCTGGGACAAGAACACTGAAGCTTTCTTT.

The CDR3 bases are TGTGCCAGCACCTCCCGGGGGGCTCTAGAGACCCAGTACTTC. The encoded protein is CASTSRGALETQYF. V gene TRBV6-5 combines with J gene TRBJ2-5, with D perhaps TRBD2 (7 bases). Germline V CDR1 and CDR2: MNHEY, SVGAGI. The CDR3 is made up of 14 amino acids. Trimming took off 7 bases at V and 4 bases at J, with 16 bases between the two ends.

The V gene is TRBV15, the J gene TRBJ2-1; 8 nucleotides align to TRBD2. The CDR3 has 15 residues. Germline values: CDR1 LNHNV, CDR2 YYDKDF (reference sequence). V lost 5 bases to trimming and J lost 7 bases; unmatched junction nucleotides: 10. The CDR3 DNA sequence: TGTGCCACCAGCTTAGCGGGACCCCTTATGAATGAGCAGTTCTTC. Translation: CATSLAGPLMNEQFF.

The chain couples TRBV7-2 to TRBJ2-1, with 8 nucleotides matching TRBD2. The CDR3 has 16 residues. Trimming at V came to 1 base and at J to 2 bases, leaving 4 bases not matched to a gene. The germline CDR1 and CDR2 sequences are SGHTA and FQGNSA. The CDR3 nucleotides are TGTGCCAGCAGCTTAGAGAACGGGGGGGCCTACAATGAGCAGTTCTTC. Its protein is CASSLENGGAYNEQFF.